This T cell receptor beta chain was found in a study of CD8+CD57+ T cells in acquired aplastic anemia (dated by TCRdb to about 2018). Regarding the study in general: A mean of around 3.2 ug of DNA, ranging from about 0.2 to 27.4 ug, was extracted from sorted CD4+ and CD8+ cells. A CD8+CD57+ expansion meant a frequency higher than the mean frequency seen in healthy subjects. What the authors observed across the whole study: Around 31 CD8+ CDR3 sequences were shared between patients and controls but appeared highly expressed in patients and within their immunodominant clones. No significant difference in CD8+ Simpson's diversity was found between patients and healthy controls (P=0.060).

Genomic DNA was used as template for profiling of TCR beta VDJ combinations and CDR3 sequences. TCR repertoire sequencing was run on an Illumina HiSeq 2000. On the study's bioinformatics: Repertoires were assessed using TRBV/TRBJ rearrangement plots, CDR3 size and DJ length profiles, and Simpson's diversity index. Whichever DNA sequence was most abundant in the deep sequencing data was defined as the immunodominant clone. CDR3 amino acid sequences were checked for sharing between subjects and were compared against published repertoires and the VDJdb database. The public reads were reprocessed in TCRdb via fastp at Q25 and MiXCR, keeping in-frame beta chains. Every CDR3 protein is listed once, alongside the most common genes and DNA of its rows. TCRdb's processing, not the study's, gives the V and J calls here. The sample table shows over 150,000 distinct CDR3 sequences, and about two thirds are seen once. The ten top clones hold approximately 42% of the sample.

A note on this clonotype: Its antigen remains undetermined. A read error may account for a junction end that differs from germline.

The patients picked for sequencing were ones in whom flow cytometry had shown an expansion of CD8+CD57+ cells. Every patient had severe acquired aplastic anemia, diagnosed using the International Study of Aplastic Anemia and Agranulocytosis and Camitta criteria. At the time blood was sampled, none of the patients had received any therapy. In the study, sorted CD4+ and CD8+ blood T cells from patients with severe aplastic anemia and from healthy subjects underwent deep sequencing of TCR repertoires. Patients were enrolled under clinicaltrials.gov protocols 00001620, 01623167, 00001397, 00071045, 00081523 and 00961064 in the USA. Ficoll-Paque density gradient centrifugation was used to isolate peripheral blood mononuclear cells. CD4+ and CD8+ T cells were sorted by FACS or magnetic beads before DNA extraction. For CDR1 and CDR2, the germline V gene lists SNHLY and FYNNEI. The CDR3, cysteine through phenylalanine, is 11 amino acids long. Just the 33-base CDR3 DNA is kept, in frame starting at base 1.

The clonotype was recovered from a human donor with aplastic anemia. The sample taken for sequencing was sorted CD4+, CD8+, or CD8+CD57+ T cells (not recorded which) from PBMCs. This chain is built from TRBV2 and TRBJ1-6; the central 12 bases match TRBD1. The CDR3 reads CASSEGQGARF. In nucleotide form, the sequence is TGTGCCAGCAGTGAGGGACAGGGGGCGCGCTTT.